This T cell receptor beta chain was captured in a study of cytomegalovirus exposure and HLA in healthy donors. The CDR3 has 15 residues. CDR1 LNHDA and CDR2 SQIVND come from the germline V gene (reference sequence). V was shortened by 0 bases and J by 3 bases, with 9 bases between the two germline ends. Assay: immunoSEQ multiplex PCR; the TCRdb copy retains only in-frame clones and omits some. The repertoire holds 110,000 or so clones, with around 95% as singletons. Sequencing was performed on PBMCs. The chain joins TRBV19 to TRBJ1-5, with D unresolved. The origin of this receptor is a woman younger than 35 in good health and CMV-seronegative. DNA of the CDR3: TGTGCCAGTAGTATAGATCGGGGTGACAATCAGCCCCAGCATTTT. Translated, it gives CASSIDRGDNQPQHF. The complete variable domain, with remaining parts taken from reference TRBV19 and TRBJ1-5, reads DGGITQSPKYLFRKEGQNVTLSCEQNLNHDAMYWYRQDPGQGLRLIYYSQIVNDFQKGDIAEGYSVSREKKESFPLTVTSAQKNPTAFYLCASSIDRGDNQPQHFGDGTRLSIL.